This TCR beta chain is from a study of blood T cells in healthy people across ages. Germline V gene lookup returns CDR1 MDHEN and CDR2 SYDVKM. This CDR3 is 12 amino acids long. V was clipped by 5 bases and J by 6 bases, with 8 bases between them. Whole-study results and caveats: The percentage of naive T cells correlated strongly with TCR beta diversity. Leaving the PBMCs unsorted stopped any conclusive comparison of naive versus antigen-experienced cells.

The authors ran a second PCR of about 7 to 11 cycles using a sample-barcoded 5' primer and a J-beta primer mix. A single record per CDR3 protein comes from TCRdb applying MiXCR to the 5' RACE reads. The profile shows 1.4 million to 1.5 million distinct CDR3 sequences, roughly 40% of them singletons. Around 10 milliliters of peripheral blood were drawn from each donor. A minimum of 6 micrograms of total RNA was extracted per sample. Details on this clonotype: The antigen is unknown.

The TCR was taken from a young woman in good health. The chain employs TRBV28 and TRBJ2-1; D gene uncertain. The sample comprised blood. The CDR3 reads CASSPRPNEQFF. As DNA, the CDR3 is TGTGCCAGCAGTCCGAGGCCCAATGAGCAGTTCTTC.